This TCR beta chain was obtained from a study of T cells in Graves' hyperthyroidism and ophthalmopathy. General study findings and limits: The model anticipated ophthalmopathy a median 6.5 months pre-onset.

Germline trimming cut 6 bases from V and 2 bases from J; bases unmatched to any gene: 16. This CDR3 comprises 17 residues. Germline loops: CDR1 DFQATT, CDR2 SNEGSKA (reference sequence). Researchers amplified the TCR beta CDR3 regions from RNA transcripts. The TCR CDR3 first-round RT-PCR relied on the HTBI primer set. From the multiplex PCR reads, TCRdb called clonotypes with MiXCR, one entry per CDR3 protein. The sample consists of around 620,000 distinct CDR3 sequences, about 43% of them appearing once. On the basis of clinical symptoms, serum thyroxine and TRAb, thyroid ultrasound and orbital computed tomography, diagnoses were made. The table lists this clonotype with a few counts. The antigen remains undetermined.

The sample comprised peripheral blood or thyroid tissue (not recorded which). The V and J genes are TRBV20-1 and TRBJ2-7, with 10 bases aligning to TRBD2. The receptor was derived from an adult woman with Graves' disease, either hyperthyroidism or ophthalmopathy (not recorded which). The CDR3 is CSAPTSGTSARPYEQYF. CDR3 DNA sequence: TGCAGTGCGCCTACTTCCGGGACTAGCGCCCGCCCCTACGAGCAGTACTTC.